These 9 T cell receptor beta chains were sequenced from one sample in a study of T cells expressing NK-cell markers. TCRdb re-called the 5' RACE reads and shows each CDR3 protein once, DNA omitted. Its table lists about half a million distinct CDR3 sequences. Sequenced: blood T cells: a sorted CD56 or NKG2C T cell subset, CD4+ or CD8+ T cells, or bulk PBMC T cells (not recorded which). The receptors derive from a woman in her fifties or sixties in good health.

This chain's CDR3 is CSAVQDRVAKNIQYF. The chain combines TRBV20-1 with TRBJ2-4; the TRBD1 assignment by TCRdb is unverifiable without DNA. Germline CDR1 and CDR2: DFQATT and SNEGSKA (reference sequence). This CDR3 is built from 15 residues.

The V gene is TRBV7-9, the J gene TRBJ1-1; TCRdb's D call, TRBD1, is unchecked because there is no DNA. Germline CDR1 is SEHNR and CDR2 is FQNEAQ (reference sequence). CDR3 length: 15 amino acids. The chain's CDR3 is CASSSRGFGNTEAFF. The variable domain in full, completed from reference TRBV7-9 and TRBJ1-1, reads DTGVSQNPRHKITKRGQNVTFRCDPISEHNRLYWYRQTLGQGPEFLTYFQNEAQLEKSRLLSDRFSAERPKGSFSTLEIQRTEQGDSAMYLCASSSRGFGNTEAFFGQGTRLTVV.

V gene TRBV20-1 combines with J gene TRBJ1-1; TCRdb names TRBD1, which stays unverified in the absence of DNA. Germline V gives CDR1 DFQATT, CDR2 SNEGSKA (reference sequence). The CDR3 is 12 amino acids. The CDR3 spells CSARDNGGEAFF.

The rearrangement uses TRBV20-1 and TRBJ2-1; TCRdb selects TRBD1, and the lack of DNA leaves this call unchecked. CDR3 length: 14 residues. Germline values: CDR1 DFQATT, CDR2 SNEGSKA (reference sequence). The CDR3 is CSGLGGQGYNEQFF.

The chain joins TRBV7-9 to TRBJ2-1; the TCRdb call, TRBD2, lacks DNA for checking. The germline V gene has CDR1 SEHNR and CDR2 FQNEAQ (reference sequence). The CDR3 is made up of 12 amino acids. CDR3 region: CASTLLKNEQFF.

This sequence joins TRBV21-1 and TRBJ2-5; TCRdb selects TRBD1, and the lack of DNA leaves this call unchecked. TRBV21-1 is a documented pseudogene. The CDR3 has 16 residues. CDR3: CASSKDLGHVQETQYF.

The chain combines TRBV9 with TRBJ2-2; the D call of TRBD1 rests on TCRdb alone, since no DNA is present to check it. The CDR3 sequence is 15 residues long. Looked up from germline, CDR1 is SGDLS and CDR2 is YYNGEE. The CDR3 loop reads CASSSLQGATGELFF.

The V gene is TRBV5-1, the J gene TRBJ2-5. Germline CDR1 SGHRS, CDR2 YFSETQ. The CDR3 is 13 residues long. The CDR3 protein is CASSLKESETQYF. The full variable domain, completed using reference TRBV5-1 and TRBJ2-5, is KAGVTQTPRYLIKTRGQQVTLSCSPISGHRSVSWYQQTPGQGLQFLFEYFSETQRNKGNFPGRFSGRQFSNSRSEMNVSTLELGDSALYLCASSLKESETQYFGPGTRLLVL.

V gene TRBV11-3 combines with J gene TRBJ2-3; TCRdb outputs TRBD1, but without DNA this stays unchecked. The CDR3 totals 15 residues. Germline V gene data show CDR1 as SGHNT and CDR2 as YENEEA. The CDR3 region is CASSGGGAGTDTQYF.